This entry concerns a single TCR beta chain. The antigen remains undetermined. Trimming stripped 3 bases from V and 6 bases from J, with 15 bases between. This CDR3 contains 14 residues. Germline CDR1 and CDR2: MNHEY and SMNVEV (reference sequence). This sample was taken from a study of cytomegalovirus exposure and HLA in healthy donors. 13 Jbeta primers and 60 Vbeta primers were used for the PCR. Using immunoSEQ multiplex PCR, the repertoire was profiled, and TCRdb retains in-frame clones only, with some absent. There are 110,000 to 150,000 clones in the sample; over 70% occur only once, and about 2.8% lies in the top ten. Study-wide findings and caveats: Later work associated roughly 15,000 TCR beta sequences with HLA alleles at 0.05 false discovery rate. Donor immune exposure was known only as CMV serostatus.

Sequenced input: PBMCs. J is TRBJ2-7 and V is TRBV27; D may be TRBD2 (5 bases). This receptor was taken from a male donor in good health and CMV-seronegative. The CDR3 reads CASSLGAGSGEQYF. The CDR3 bases are TGTGCCAGCAGTTTGGGTGCGGGTTCGGGCGAGCAGTACTTC.